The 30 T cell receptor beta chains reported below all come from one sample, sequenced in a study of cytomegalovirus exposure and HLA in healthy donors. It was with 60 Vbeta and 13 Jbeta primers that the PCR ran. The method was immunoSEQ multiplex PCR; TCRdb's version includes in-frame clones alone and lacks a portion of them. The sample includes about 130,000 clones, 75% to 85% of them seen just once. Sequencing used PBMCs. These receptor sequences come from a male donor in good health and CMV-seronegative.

The CDR3 DNA reads as TGTGCCAGCAGTGCTAATGGGGAATACAGGGATACGCAGTATTTT. It specifies CASSANGEYRDTQYF. The chain employs TRBV6-4 and TRBJ2-3; TRBD1 might be the D (5 bases). Germline CDR1 and CDR2: MRHNA and SNTAGT. The germline V and J ends were trimmed by 4 bases and 6 bases, with 17 bases remaining between them. The CDR3 spans 15 residues.

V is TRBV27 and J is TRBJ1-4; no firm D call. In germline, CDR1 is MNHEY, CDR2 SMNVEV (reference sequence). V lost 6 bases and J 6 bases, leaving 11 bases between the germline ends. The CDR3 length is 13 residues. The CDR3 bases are TGTGCCAGCAGCCGGGGAATGTATGAAAAACTGTTTTTT. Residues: CASSRGMYEKLFF. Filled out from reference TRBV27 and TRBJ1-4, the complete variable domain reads EAQVTQNPRYLITVTGKKLTVTCSQNMNHEYMSWYRQDPGLGLRQIYYSMNVEVTDKGDVPEGYKVSRKEKRNFPLILESPSPNQTSLYFCASSRGMYEKLFFGSGTQLSVL.

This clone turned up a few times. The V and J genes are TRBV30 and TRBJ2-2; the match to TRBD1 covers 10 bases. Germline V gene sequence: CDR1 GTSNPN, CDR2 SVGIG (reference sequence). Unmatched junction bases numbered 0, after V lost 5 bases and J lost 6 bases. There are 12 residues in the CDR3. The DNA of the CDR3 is TGTGCCTGGGGACAGGGGGCCGGGGAGCTGTTTTTT. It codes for CAWGQGAGELFF.

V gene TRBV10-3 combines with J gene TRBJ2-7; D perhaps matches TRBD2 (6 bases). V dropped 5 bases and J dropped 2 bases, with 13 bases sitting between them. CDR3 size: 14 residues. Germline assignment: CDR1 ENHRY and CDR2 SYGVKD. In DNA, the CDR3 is TGTGCCATCAGTTTGACTAGAGAGACCTACGAGCAGTACTTC. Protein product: CAISLTRETYEQYF.

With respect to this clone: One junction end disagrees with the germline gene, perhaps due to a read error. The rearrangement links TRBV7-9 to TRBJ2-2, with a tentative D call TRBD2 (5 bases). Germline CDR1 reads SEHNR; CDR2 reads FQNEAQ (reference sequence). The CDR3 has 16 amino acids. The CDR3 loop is CSSSLLAGSSTGELFF. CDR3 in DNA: TGTTCCAGCAGCTTATTAGCTGGGAGCAGCACCGGGGAGCTGTTTTTT.

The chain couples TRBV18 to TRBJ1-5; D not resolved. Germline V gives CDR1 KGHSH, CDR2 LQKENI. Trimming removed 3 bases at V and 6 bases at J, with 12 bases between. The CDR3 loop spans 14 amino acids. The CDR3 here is CASSPGGSSQPQHF. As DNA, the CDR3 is TGTGCCAGCTCACCGGGAGGGTCCAGTCAGCCCCAGCATTTT.

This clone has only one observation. In nucleotides, the CDR3 is TGTGCCATGACACGGGGGGGCGGGGAGCTGTTTTTT. It specifies CAMTRGGGELFF. The J gene is TRBJ2-2, the V gene TRBV2; TRBD2 matches 8 bases. This CDR3 has 12 amino acids. Per the germline V gene, CDR1 is SNHLY and CDR2 is FYNNEI. V lost 10 bases, J lost 7 bases, and 5 bases stayed unmatched.

CDR3 coding DNA: TGTGCCAGCAGTCCTGCGACAGGGAGGCACGAGCAGTACTTC. It codes for CASSPATGRHEQYF. The chain has TRBV6-5 and TRBJ2-7, with D possibly TRBD1 on 7 matching bases. V gave up 5 bases and J gave up 5 bases, with 16 bases separating them. CDR3 length equals 14 residues. From germline, CDR1 is MNHEY and CDR2 SVGAGI.

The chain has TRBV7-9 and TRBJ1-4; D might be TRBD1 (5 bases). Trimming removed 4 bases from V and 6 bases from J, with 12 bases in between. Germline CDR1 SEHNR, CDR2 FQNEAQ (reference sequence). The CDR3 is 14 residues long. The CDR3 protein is CASSWTRADEKLFF. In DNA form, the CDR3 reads TGTGCCAGCAGCTGGACAAGGGCGGATGAAAAACTGTTTTTT.

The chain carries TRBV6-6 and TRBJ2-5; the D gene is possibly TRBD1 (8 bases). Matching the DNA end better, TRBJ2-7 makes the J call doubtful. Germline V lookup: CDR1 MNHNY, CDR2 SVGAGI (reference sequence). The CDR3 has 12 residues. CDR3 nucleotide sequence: TGTGCCAGCAGTACAGGGGGGGTCGAGCAGTACTTC. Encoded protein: CASSTGGVEQYF.

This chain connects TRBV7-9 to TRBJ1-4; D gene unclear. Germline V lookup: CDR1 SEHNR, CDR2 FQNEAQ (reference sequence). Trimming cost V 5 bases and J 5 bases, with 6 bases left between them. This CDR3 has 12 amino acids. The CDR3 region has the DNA TGTGCCAGCAGCCAGGCGAATGAAAAACTGTTTTTT. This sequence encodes CASSQANEKLFF.

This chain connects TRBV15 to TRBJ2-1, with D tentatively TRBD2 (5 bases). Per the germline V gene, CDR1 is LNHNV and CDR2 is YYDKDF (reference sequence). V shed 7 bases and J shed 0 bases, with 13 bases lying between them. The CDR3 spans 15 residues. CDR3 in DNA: TGTGCCACCAATAGAGCGGCGAGCTCCTACAATGAGCAGTTCTTC. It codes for CATNRAASSYNEQFF.

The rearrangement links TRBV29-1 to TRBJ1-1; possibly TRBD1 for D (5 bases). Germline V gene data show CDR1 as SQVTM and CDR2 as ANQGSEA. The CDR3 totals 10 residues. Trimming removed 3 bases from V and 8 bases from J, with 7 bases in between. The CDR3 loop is CSVEGLEAFF. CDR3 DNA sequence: TGCAGCGTTGAGGGACTCGAAGCTTTCTTT.

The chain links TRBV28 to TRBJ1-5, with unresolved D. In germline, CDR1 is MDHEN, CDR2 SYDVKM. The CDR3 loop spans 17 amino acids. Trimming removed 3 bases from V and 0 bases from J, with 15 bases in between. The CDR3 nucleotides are TGTGCCAGCAGTTTCCCCGGGTGGAGGCGTAGCAATCAGCCCCAGCATTTT. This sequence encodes CASSFPGWRRSNQPQHF.

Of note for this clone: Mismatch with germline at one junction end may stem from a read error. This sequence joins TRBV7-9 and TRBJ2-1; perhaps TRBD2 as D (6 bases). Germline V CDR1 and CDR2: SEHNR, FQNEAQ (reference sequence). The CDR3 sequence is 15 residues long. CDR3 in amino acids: CSSSLEALAVRRQFF. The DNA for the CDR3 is TGTTCCAGCAGCTTAGAGGCACTAGCTGTCAGGAGGCAGTTCTTC.

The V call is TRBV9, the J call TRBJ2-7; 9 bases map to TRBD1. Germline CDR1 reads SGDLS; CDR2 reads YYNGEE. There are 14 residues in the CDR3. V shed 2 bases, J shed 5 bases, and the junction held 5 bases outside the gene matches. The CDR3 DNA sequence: TGTGCCAGCAGCGTGGGACAGGGTACTCACGAGCAGTACTTC. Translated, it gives CASSVGQGTHEQYF.

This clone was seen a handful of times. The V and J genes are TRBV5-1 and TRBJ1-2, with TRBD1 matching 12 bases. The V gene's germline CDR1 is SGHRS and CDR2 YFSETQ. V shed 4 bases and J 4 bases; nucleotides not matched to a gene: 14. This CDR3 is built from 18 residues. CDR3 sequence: CASSPGTGGASRSYGYTF. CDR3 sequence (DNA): TGCGCCAGCAGCCCGGGGACAGGGGGCGCGAGTCGAAGCTATGGCTACACCTTC.

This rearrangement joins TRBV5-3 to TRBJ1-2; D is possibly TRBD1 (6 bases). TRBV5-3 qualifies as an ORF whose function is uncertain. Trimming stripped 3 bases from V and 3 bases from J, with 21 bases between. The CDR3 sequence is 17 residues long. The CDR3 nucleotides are TGTGCCAGAAGCTGGTCCCCACAGGGCCCTTGTTACTATGGCTACACCTTC. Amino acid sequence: CARSWSPQGPCYYGYTF.

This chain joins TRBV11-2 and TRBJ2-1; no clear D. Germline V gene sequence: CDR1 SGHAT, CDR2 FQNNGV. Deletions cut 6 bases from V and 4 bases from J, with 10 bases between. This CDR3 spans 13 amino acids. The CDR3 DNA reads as TGTGCCAGCAGTCTGGAGTTGTACAATGAGCAGTTCTTC. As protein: CASSLELYNEQFF.

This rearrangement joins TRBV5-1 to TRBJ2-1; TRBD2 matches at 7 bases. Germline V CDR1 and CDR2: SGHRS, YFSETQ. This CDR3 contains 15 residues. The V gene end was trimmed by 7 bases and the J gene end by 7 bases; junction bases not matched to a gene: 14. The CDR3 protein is CASAGMGGSANEQFF. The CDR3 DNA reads TGCGCCAGCGCCGGGATGGGAGGGAGTGCGAATGAGCAGTTCTTC.

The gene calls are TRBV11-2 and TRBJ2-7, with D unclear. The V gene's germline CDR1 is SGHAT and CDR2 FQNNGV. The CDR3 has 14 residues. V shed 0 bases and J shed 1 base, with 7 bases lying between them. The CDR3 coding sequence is TGTGCCAGCAGCTTAGAGAACTTATCCTACGAGCAGTACTTC. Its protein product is CASSLENLSYEQYF. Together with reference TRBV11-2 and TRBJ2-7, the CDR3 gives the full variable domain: EAGVAQSPRYKIIEKRQSVAFWCNPISGHATLYWYQQILGQGPKLLIQFQNNGVVDDSQLPKDRFSAERLKGVDSTLKIQPAKLEDSAVYLCASSLENLSYEQYFGPGTRLTVT.

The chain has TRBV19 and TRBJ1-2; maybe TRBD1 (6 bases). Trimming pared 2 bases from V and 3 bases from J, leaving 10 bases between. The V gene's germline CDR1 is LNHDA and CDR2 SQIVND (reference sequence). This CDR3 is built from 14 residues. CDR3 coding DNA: TGTGCCAGTAGTATACGGGGGGCGGACTATGGCTACACCTTC. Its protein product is CASSIRGADYGYTF. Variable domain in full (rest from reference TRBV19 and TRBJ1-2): DGGITQSPKYLFRKEGQNVTLSCEQNLNHDAMYWYRQDPGQGLRLIYYSQIVNDFQKGDIAEGYSVSREKKESFPLTVTSAQKNPTAFYLCASSIRGADYGYTFGSGTRLTVV.

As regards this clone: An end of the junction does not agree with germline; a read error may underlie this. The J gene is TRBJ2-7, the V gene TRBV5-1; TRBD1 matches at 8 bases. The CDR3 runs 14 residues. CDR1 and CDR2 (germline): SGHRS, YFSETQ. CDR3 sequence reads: CASSLNAAQGEEIF. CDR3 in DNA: TGCGCCAGCAGCTTGAATGCAGCACAGGGGGAGGAAATCTTC.

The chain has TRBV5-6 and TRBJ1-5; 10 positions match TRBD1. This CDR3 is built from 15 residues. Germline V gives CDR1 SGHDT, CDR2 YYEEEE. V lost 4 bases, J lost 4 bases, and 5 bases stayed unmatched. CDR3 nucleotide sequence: TGTGCCAGCAGCGACGGGACAGGGGCTAATCAGCCCCAGCATTTT. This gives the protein CASSDGTGANQPQHF.

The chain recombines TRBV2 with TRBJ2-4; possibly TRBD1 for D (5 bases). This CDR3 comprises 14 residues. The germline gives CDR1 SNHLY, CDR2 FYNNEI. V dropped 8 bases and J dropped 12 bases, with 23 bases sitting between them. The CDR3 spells CASGVDSAGFPQYF. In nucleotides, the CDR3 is TGTGCCAGCGGGGTAGACAGCGCCGGGTTTCCTCAGTACTTC.

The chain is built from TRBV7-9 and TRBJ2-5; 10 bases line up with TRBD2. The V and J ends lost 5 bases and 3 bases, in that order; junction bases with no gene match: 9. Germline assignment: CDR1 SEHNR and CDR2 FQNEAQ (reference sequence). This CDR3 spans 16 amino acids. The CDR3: CASSTRLAGSEETQYF. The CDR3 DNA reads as TGTGCCAGCAGCACTCGACTAGCGGGCAGTGAAGAGACCCAGTACTTC.

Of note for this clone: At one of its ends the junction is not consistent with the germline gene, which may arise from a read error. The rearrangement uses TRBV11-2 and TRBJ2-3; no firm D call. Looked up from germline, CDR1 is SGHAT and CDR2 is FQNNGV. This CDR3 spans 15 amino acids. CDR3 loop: CASSLEHLTTDTQYF. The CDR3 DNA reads TGTGCCAGCAGCCTAGAACACCTTACCACAGATACGCAGTATTTT.

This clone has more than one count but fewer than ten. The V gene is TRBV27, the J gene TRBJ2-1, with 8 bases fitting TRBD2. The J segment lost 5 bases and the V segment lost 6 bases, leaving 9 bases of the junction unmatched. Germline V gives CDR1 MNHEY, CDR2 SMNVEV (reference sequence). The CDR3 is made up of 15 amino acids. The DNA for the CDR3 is TGTGCCAGCAGCCGGATAGCGGGAAGGCACAATGAGCAGTTCTTC. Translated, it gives CASSRIAGRHNEQFF.

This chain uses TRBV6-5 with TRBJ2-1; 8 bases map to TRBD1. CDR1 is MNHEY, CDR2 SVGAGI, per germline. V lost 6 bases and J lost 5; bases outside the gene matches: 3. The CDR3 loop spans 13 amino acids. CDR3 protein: CASSPRGHNEQFF. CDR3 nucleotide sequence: TGTGCCAGCAGCCCCAGGGGGCACAATGAGCAGTTCTTC.

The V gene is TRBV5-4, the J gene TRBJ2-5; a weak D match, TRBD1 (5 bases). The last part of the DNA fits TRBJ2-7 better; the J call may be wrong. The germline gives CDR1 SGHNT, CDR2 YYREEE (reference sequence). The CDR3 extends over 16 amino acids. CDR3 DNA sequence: TGTGCCAGCAGAAAAGGGGCCCAGGGTATCCCTCACGAGCAGTACTTC. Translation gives CASRKGAQGIPHEQYF.